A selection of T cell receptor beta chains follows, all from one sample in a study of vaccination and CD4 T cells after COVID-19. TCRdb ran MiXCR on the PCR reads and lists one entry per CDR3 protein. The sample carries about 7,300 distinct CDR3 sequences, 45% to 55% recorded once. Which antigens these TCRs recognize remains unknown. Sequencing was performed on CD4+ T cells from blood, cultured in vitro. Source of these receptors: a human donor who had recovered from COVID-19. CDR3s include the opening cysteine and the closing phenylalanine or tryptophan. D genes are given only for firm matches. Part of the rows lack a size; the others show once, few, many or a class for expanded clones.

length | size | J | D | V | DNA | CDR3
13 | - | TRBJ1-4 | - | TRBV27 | TGTGCCAGCAGTTTATGGAGGGGGGAAAAACTGTTTTTT | CASSLWRGEKLFF
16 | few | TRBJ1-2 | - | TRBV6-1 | TGTGCCAGCAGTCGAGGGATGGGGGCTATGGACTATGGCTACACCTTC | CASSRGMGAMDYGYTF
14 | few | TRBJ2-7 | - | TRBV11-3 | TGTGCCAGCAGCTGGGTAGGGATTACCTACGAGCAGTACTTC | CASSWVGITYEQYF
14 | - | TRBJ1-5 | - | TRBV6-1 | TGTGCCAGCAGCCTCAACAGGGATAGTCAGCCCCAGCATTTT | CASSLNRDSQPQHF
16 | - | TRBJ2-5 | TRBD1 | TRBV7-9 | TGTGCCAGCAGCTTTCTTGCTGGACAGGCGCAAGAGACCCAGTACTTC | CASSFLAGQAQETQYF
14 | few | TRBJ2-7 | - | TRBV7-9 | TGTGCCAGCAGCCCGGATAACCTAGCCTACGAGCAGTACTTC | CASSPDNLAYEQYF
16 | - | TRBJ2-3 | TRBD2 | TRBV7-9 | TGTGCCAGCAGCATTACCCGGGATGCGGGAGTGTCGACGCAGTATTTT | CASSITRDAGVSTQYF
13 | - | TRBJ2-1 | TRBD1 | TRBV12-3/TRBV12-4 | TGTGCCAGCAGTTTTCAAGGGGGCGGTGAGCAGTTCTTC | CASSFQGGGEQFF
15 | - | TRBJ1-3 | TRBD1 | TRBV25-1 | TGTGCCAGCAGTGAGTTAACAGGGGTTGGAAACACCATATATTTT | CASSELTGVGNTIYF
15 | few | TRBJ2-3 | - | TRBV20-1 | TGCAGTGCTAGTTTAGGAGCGGGCCGCACAGATACGCAGTATTTT | CSASLGAGRTDTQYF
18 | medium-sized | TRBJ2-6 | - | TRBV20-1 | TGCAGTCGGCCCTTTCTTGACAGGCTAGTCTCTGGGGCCAACGTCCTGACTTTC | CSRPFLDRLVSGANVLTF
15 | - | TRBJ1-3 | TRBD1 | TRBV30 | TGTGCCTGGAGGGGACAGCCGTTCTCTGGAAACACCATATATTTT | CAWRGQPFSGNTIYF
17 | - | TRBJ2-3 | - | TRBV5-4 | TGTGCCAGCAGCTTATTTGACAAGGTGGCCCTCACAGATACGCAGTATTTT | CASSLFDKVALTDTQYF
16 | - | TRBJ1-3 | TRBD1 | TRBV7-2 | TGTGCCAGCAGCCGGGACAGTAACTCTCTGGGAAACACCATATATTTT | CASSRDSNSLGNTIYF
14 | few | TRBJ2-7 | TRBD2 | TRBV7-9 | TGTGCCAGCAGTCGATCTAGCGGTGGGTACGAGCAGTACTTC | CASSRSSGGYEQYF
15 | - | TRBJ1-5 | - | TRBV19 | TGTGCCAGCGAAAAGGGAGGTTATAGCAATCAGCCCCAGCATTTT | CASEKGGYSNQPQHF
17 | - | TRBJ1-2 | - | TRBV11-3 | TGTGCCAGCAGCTTAACCCCCACAAGACAGTCTAACTATGGCTACACCTTC | CASSLTPTRQSNYGYTF
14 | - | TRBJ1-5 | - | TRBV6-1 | TGTGCCAGCAGTGAAGCTAGGGCGAGTCAGCCCCAGCATTTT | CASSEARASQPQHF
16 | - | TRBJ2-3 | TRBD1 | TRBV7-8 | TGTGCCAGCAGCTTAAGACCAGGGGGCATCGCAGATACGCAGTATTTT | CASSLRPGGIADTQYF
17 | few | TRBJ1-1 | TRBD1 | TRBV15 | TGTGCCACCAGCAGACCCCGACAGGGATCAATGAACACTGAAGCTTTCTTT | CATSRPRQGSMNTEAFF
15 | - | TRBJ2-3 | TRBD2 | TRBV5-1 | TGCGCCAGCAGCCAGTTAGCGGGCCTCACAGATACGCAGTATTTT | CASSQLAGLTDTQYF
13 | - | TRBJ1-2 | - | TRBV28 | TGTGCCAGCTTCGATCGGAGAAACTATGGCTACACCTTC | CASFDRRNYGYTF
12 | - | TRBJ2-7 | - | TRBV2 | TGTGCCAGCAGTGACGATATATACGAGCAGTACTTC | CASSDDIYEQYF
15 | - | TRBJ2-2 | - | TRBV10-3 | TGTGCCATCAGTGAGTCGGAGGGCACCACCGGGGAGCTGTTTTTT | CAISESEGTTGELFF
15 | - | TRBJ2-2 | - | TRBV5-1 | TGCGCCAGCAGCTTACAGGGTTTGAACACCGGGGAGCTGTTTTTT | CASSLQGLNTGELFF
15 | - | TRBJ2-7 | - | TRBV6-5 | TGTGCCAGCAGTTACCACGGGACCCAGGACTACGAGCAGTACTTC | CASSYHGTQDYEQYF
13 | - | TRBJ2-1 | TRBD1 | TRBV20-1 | TGCAGTGCGAGGGGGCAAGGCTACAATGAGCAGTTCTTC | CSARGQGYNEQFF
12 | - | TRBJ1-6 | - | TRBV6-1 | TGTGCCAGCGAAGGGAACAATTCACCCCTCCACTTT | CASEGNNSPLHF
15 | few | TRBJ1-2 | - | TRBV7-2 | TGTGCCAGCAGCTTCCCGGCAGGGCTGGGGGGTGGCTACACCTTC | CASSFPAGLGGGYTF
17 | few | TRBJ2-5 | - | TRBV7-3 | TGTGCCAGCAGCTTAAATCCCGGGGGCATTGGTCAAGAGACCCAGTACTTC | CASSLNPGGIGQETQYF
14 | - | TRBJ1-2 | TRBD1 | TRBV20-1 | TGCAGTGCTAAAGGGACAGGCGCTCACTATGGCTACACCTTC | CSAKGTGAHYGYTF
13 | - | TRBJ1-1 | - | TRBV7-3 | TGTGCCAGCAGCCAAGAGGTGGGCACTGAAGCTTTCTTT | CASSQEVGTEAFF
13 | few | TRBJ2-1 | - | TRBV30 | TGTGCCTGGAGTCGAGGGCCCAACAATGAGCAGTTCTTC | CAWSRGPNNEQFF
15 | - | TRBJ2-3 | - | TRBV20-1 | TGCAGCCCTTTGGGTCCTGAGTCTAGCACAGATACGCAGTATTTT | CSPLGPESSTDTQYF
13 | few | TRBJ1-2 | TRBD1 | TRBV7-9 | TGTGCCAGCAGTTTTACAGGGGGCTATGGCTACACCTTC | CASSFTGGYGYTF
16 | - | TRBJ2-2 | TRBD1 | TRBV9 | TGTGCCAGCAGCGTAGGAGTAGGGGGCGGAACCGGGGAGCTGTTTTTT | CASSVGVGGGTGELFF
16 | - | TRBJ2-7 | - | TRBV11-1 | TGTGCCAGCAGTTTATCCGCGGGGAACTCTTTCTACGAGCAGTACTTC | CASSLSAGNSFYEQYF
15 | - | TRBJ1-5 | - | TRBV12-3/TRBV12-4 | TGTGCCAGCAGCCTGGACAGAATTAGCAATCAGCCCCAGCATTTT | CASSLDRISNQPQHF
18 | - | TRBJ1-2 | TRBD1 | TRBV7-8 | TGTGCCAGCAGCCTCCTATGGGGGGGACAGGGGACGTACTATGGCTACACCTTC | CASSLLWGGQGTYYGYTF
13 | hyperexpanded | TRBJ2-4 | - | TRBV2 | TGTGCCAGCGATTCCCAAGCCAAAAACATTCAGTACTTC | CASDSQAKNIQYF
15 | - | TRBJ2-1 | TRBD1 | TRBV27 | TGTGCCAGCCGAAATGACAGGGCGCCCTTCGGGGAGCAGTTCTTC | CASRNDRAPFGEQFF
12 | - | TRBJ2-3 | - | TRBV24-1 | TGTGCCACCAGGAGCTCCGGAGATACGCAGTATTTT | CATRSSGDTQYF
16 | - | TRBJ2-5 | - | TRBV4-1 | TGCGCCAGCAGCAGAGGACTTGGCGACAGAGAAGAGACCCAGTACTTC | CASSRGLGDREETQYF
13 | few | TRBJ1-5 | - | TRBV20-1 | TGCAGTGCTATAGAAAGGGCAGATCAGCCCCAGCATTTT | CSAIERADQPQHF
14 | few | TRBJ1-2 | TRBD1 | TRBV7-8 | TGTGCCAGCAGCAGTACAGGGGGAAACTATGGCTACACCTTC | CASSSTGGNYGYTF
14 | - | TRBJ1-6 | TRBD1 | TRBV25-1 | TGTGCCAGCAGCCGGACAGGGTACAGTTCACCCCTCCACTTT | CASSRTGYSSPLHF